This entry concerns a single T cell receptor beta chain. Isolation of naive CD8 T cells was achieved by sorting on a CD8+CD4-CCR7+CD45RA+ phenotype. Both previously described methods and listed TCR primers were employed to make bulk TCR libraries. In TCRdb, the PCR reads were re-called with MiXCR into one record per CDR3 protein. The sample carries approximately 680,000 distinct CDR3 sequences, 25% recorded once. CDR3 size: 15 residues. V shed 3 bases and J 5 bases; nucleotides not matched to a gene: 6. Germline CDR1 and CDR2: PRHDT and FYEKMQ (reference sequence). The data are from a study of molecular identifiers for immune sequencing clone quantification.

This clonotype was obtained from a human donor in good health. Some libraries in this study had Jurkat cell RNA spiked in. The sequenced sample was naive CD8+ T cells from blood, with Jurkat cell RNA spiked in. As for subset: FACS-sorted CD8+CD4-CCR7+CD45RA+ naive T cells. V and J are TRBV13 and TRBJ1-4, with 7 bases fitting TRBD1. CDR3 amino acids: CASSFRDSDNEKLFF. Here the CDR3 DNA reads TGTGCCAGCAGCTTCCGGGACAGCGACAATGAAAAACTGTTTTTT.